This is a list of T cell receptor beta chains from one sample in a study of T cells after yellow fever vaccination. TCRdb re-derived calls from the 5' RACE reads in MiXCR, one entry per CDR3 protein. The sample contains around 500,000 distinct CDR3 sequences, less than 25% of which appear only once. The source material was PBMCs, sampled more than 20 days after the first yellow fever vaccination. All receptors derive from a man between 18 and 35 years old who received the YFV17D yellow fever vaccine. The CDR3 runs from the conserved cysteine through the conserved F or W. A D gene is named only where the DNA matches it firmly. Rows give clone size only sometimes, using once, few, many, or a class for an expanded clone.

d_gene	len	v_gene	j_gene	abundance	CDR3nt	CDR3aa
.	13	TRBV6-5	TRBJ1-2	.	TGTGCCAGCAGTTACAATCCCAAAGCGGGCTACACCTTC	CASSYNPKAGYTF
.	15	TRBV12-3/TRBV12-4	TRBJ1-5	few	TGTGCCAGCAGTAGAACATTAACGACGGTTCAGCCCCAGCATTTT	CASSRTLTTVQPQHF
.	13	TRBV7-2	TRBJ2-5	.	TGTGCCAGCAGGCCCCGGGTAGGCGGGACCCAGTACTTC	CASRPRVGGTQYF
.	15	TRBV7-2	TRBJ2-2	.	TGTGCCAGCAGCTTATGGGGACCCTTGAACGGGGAGCTGTTTTTT	CASSLWGPLNGELFF
TRBD2	17	TRBV20-1	TRBJ2-1	few	TGCAGTGCCCGACCCCAACGTAAGCGGGGGGGAATCCATGAGCAGTTCTTC	CSARPQRKRGGIHEQFF
.	13	TRBV29-1	TRBJ1-1	many	TGCAGCTCAGGCAGGCTACTGAACACTGAAGCTTTCTTT	CSSGRLLNTEAFF
.	12	TRBV7-2	TRBJ2-1	few	TGTGCCACTGGACAGCCCGTCAATGAGCAGTTCTTC	CATGQPVNEQFF
.	16	TRBV12-5	TRBJ2-2	.	TGTGCTAGTGGTTTGGTACTACGACCGAACACCGGGGAGCTGTTTTTT	CASGLVLRPNTGELFF
TRBD1	16	TRBV25-1	TRBJ1-6	few	TGTGCCAGCACCTCCTCGGCGACAGGGTCTAATTCACCCCTCCACTTT	CASTSSATGSNSPLHF
TRBD1	16	TRBV7-2	TRBJ1-2	few	TGTGCCAGCAGTTCCCGGCCGGGACAGGAGTTCTATGGCTACACCTTC	CASSSRPGQEFYGYTF
.	15	TRBV1	TRBJ1-6	.	TGCACCAGCAGCATAGGTAGCTCCTATAATTCACCCCTCCACTTT	CTSSIGSSYNSPLHF
.	11	TRBV29-1	TRBJ2-3	.	TGCAGCGTTGATTGGACAGATACGCAGTATTTT	CSVDWTDTQYF
.	13	TRBV7-2	TRBJ2-1	once	TGTGCCAGCAGCTTAGCGTGGCAGAATGAGCAGTTCTTC	CASSLAWQNEQFF